These 9 T cell receptor beta chains share one sample of origin, sequenced in a study of blood T cell repertoires in COVID-19. Repertoires were generated with immunoSEQ multiplex PCR, while TCRdb's copy carries only in-frame clones and drops some. The table has about 400,000 clones, about 87% seen once. Sequences were obtained from PBMCs or T cells enriched from blood (not recorded which). The receptors were sampled from a middle-aged man in a cohort exposed to, infected with or recovered from COVID-19 (not recorded which).

V and J are TRBV5-4 and TRBJ2-1; 10 nucleotides match TRBD1. Germline loops: CDR1 SGHNT, CDR2 YYREEE (reference sequence). Losses at the gene ends were 2 bases for V and 9 bases for J; bases not matched to a gene: 17. This CDR3 contains 18 residues. The DNA for the CDR3 is TGTGCCAGCAGCTTATCGACAGGGGGCGAAATCGGGAGAGGTGAGCAGTTCTTC. It encodes CASSLSTGGEIGRGEQFF.

This chain joins TRBV5-6 and TRBJ1-2, with 7 bases that match TRBD1. From germline, CDR1 is SGHDT and CDR2 YYEEEE. V was clipped by 0 bases and J by 8 bases; unmatched bases: 13. CDR3 length: 16 amino acids. Written as DNA, the CDR3 is TGTGCCAGCAGCTTGGGCTCACCGGGACAGTTTCTCGGCTACACCTTC. Protein product: CASSLGSPGQFLGYTF. Full variable domain (outside the CDR3, taken from reference TRBV5-6 and TRBJ1-2): DAGVTQSPTHLIKTRGQQVTLRCSPKSGHDTVSWYQQALGQGPQFIFQYYEEEERQRGNFPDRFSGHQFPNYSSELNVNALLLGDSALYLCASSLGSPGQFLGYTFGSGTRLTVV.

The chain employs TRBV27 and TRBJ1-4, with TRBD1 identical over 10 bases. CDR1 MNHEY and CDR2 SMNVEV come from the germline V gene (reference sequence). V dropped 6 bases and J dropped 4; count of bases not matched to a gene: 8. The CDR3 runs 16 residues. CDR3 amino acids: CASSRQGARVNEKLFF. The DNA of the CDR3 is TGTGCCAGCAGCAGACAGGGGGCGCGTGTTAATGAAAAACTGTTTTTT.

This sequence joins TRBV29-1 and TRBJ2-5, with 8 bases lining up with TRBD1. The CDR3 sequence is 15 residues long. The V and J ends lost 6 bases and 1 base, in that order; junction bases with no gene match: 10. Germline values: CDR1 SQVTM, CDR2 ANQGSEA. In DNA, the CDR3 is TGCAGCGTACCCACAGGCAGGGGGCTCCAAGAGACCCAGTACTTC. This gives the protein CSVPTGRGLQETQYF.

The genes are TRBV5-1 and TRBJ2-7, with TRBD2 matching 11 bases. The CDR3 runs 16 residues. The V segment lost 3 bases and the J segment 1 base; nucleotides outside the gene matches: 6. Germline CDR1 and CDR2: SGHRS and YFSETQ. The CDR3 nucleotides are TGCGCCAGCAGCTCCCCGGGACTAGCGGCTTCCTACGAGCAGTACTTC. Amino acid sequence: CASSSPGLAASYEQYF.

The gene calls are TRBV18 and TRBJ1-2, with no clear D. CDR3 size: 16 residues. Trimming took off 2 bases at V and 2 bases at J, with 15 bases between the two ends. From germline, CDR1 is KGHSH and CDR2 LQKENI. CDR3 sequence reads: CASSPKESKLNYGYTF. CDR3 in DNA: TGTGCCAGCTCACCAAAAGAGTCCAAATTAAACTATGGCTACACCTTC.

V and J are TRBV6-5 and TRBJ2-1, with 9 bases lining up with TRBD2. Per the germline V gene, CDR1 is MNHEY and CDR2 is SVGAGI. V lost 2 bases to trimming and J lost 14 bases; unmatched junction nucleotides: 4. The CDR3 consists of 12 residues. For the CDR3, the DNA is TGTGCCAGCAGTTACGATAGCGGGAGAAAGTTCTTC. Translating it yields CASSYDSGRKFF.

The genes are TRBV4-1 and TRBJ1-2, with D unresolved. Germline V gene data show CDR1 as MGHRA and CDR2 as YSYEKL. V was pared by 3 bases and J by 0 bases, with 5 bases between. This CDR3 region has 13 residues. The CDR3 loop is CASSHHANYGYTF. CDR3 sequence (DNA): TGCGCCAGCAGCCACCATGCTAACTATGGCTACACCTTC.

The rearrangement links TRBV5-5 to TRBJ2-7, with a tentative D call TRBD2 (5 bases). The CDR3 extends over 14 amino acids. Trimming pared 2 bases from V and 0 bases from J, leaving 9 bases between. Germline CDR1 SGHKS, CDR2 YYEKEE (reference sequence). CDR3 sequence reads: CASSFNGGSYEQYF. CDR3 sequence (DNA): TGTGCCAGCAGCTTTAACGGAGGCTCCTACGAGCAGTACTTC.